This TCR beta chain was recovered during a study of T cells in Graves' hyperthyroidism and ophthalmopathy. Amplified regions were TCR beta CDR3 sequences from RNA transcripts. TCR CDR3 underwent first-round RT-PCR with the HTBI primer set. In TCRdb, the multiplex PCR reads were re-called with MiXCR into one record per CDR3 protein. The data show about 620,000 distinct CDR3 sequences, with around 16% seen just once and around 3.9% held by the top ten. The CDR3 length is 16 residues. The germline gives CDR1 SEHNR, CDR2 FQNEAQ (reference sequence). V lost 6 bases to trimming and J lost 0 bases, with 18 bases between them. This clonotype has at least ten counts.

Sequencing was done on a sample of blood. This chain uses TRBV7-9 with TRBJ2-7; D perhaps matches TRBD1 (5 bases). The sequence was obtained from a woman aged 25 to 39 with Graves' hyperthyroidism. CDR3 coding DNA: TGTGCCAGCAGTACGACAGCTAACCCCAGCTCCTACGAGCAGTACTTC. This translates into CASSTTANPSSYEQYF.